This passage covers 8 T cell receptor beta chains from one sample sequenced in a study of blood T cell repertoires in COVID-19. Method: immunoSEQ multiplex PCR; TCRdb's copy keeps in-frame clones and lacks some. The sample contains approximately 250,000 clones, 70% to 85% of which appear only once. The sample consisted of PBMCs or T cells enriched from blood (not recorded which). Receptor source: a middle-aged man who had recovered from COVID-19.

The chain uses TRBV5-1 and TRBJ1-1, with D maybe TRBD1 (6 bases). CDR3 size: 13 residues. The germline V gene encodes CDR1 SGHRS and CDR2 YFSETQ. V gave up 5 bases and J gave up 3 bases, with 11 bases separating them. The CDR3 here is CASRETGDTEAFF. CDR3 nucleotide sequence: TGCGCCAGCAGGGAGACAGGTGACACTGAAGCTTTCTTT.

The chain joins TRBV9 to TRBJ1-3; D ambiguous. Per germline, CDR1 SGDLS and CDR2 YYNGEE. Trimming removed 3 bases from V and 3 bases from J, with 13 bases in between. The CDR3 loop spans 15 amino acids. In DNA, the CDR3 is TGTGCCAGCAGCGCCGAGGGAACAGTTGGAAACACCATATATTTT. Translated, it gives CASSAEGTVGNTIYF.

This chain joins TRBV7-8 and TRBJ1-6; tentative D call: TRBD1 (6 bases). Trimming left V 5 bases short and J 7 bases short, with 12 bases between. CDR1 SGHVS and CDR2 FQNEAQ come from the germline V gene. The CDR3 totals 14 residues. CDR3 bases: TGTGCCAGCAGCCCCGGTGACAGGAATTCACCCCTCCACTTT. It codes for CASSPGDRNSPLHF.

The chain is built from TRBV18 and TRBJ1-4; D perhaps matches TRBD1 (6 bases). Between the trimmed V and J ends, which lost 8 bases and 2 bases, there was a span of 12 bases. CDR3 length: 14 residues. Germline CDR1 is KGHSH and CDR2 is LQKENI. The CDR3 spells CASRGQITNEKLFF. DNA of the CDR3: TGTGCCAGCCGAGGACAGATCACTAATGAAAAACTGTTTTTT.

This clone was detected ten times or more. J is TRBJ1-5 and V is TRBV7-9; weak D call: TRBD1 (6 bases). V lost 1 base to trimming and J lost 6 bases, with 10 bases between them. Germline lookup yields CDR1 SEHNR and CDR2 FQNEAQ (reference sequence). CDR3 size: 14 residues. DNA for the CDR3: TGTGCCAGCAGCTTAGACAGGGACCCTCAGCCCCAGCATTTT. Its protein is CASSLDRDPQPQHF.

In this sample, this clone turned up a few times. The chain has TRBV28 and TRBJ1-2; D is uncertain. The germline V gene encodes CDR1 MDHEN and CDR2 SYDVKM. V lost 2 bases and J 7 bases, leaving 11 bases between the germline ends. CDR3 length: 13 residues. The DNA of the CDR3 is TGTGCCAGCAGTTTAATCAGACACGGTGGCTACACCTTC. This gives the protein CASSLIRHGGYTF.

The chain carries TRBV5-1 and TRBJ1-4; 7 nucleotides agree with TRBD1. The CDR3 has 13 amino acids. The ends lost 3 bases at V and 7 bases at J; junction bases unmatched: 3. From germline, CDR1 is SGHRS and CDR2 YFSETQ. CDR3 sequence reads: CASSYGTVEKLFF. The CDR3 DNA reads as TGCGCCAGCAGCTATGGGACAGTTGAAAAACTGTTTTTT.

The chain links TRBV5-1 to TRBJ2-1; weak D call: TRBD1 (5 bases). V dropped 4 bases and J dropped 1 base, with 12 bases sitting between them. The CDR3 spans 15 residues. CDR1 SGHRS and CDR2 YFSETQ come from the germline V gene. DNA for the CDR3: TGCGCCAGCAGCCCGGTAGGGGTTTCCTACAATGAGCAGTTCTTC. Translating it yields CASSPVGVSYNEQFF. Variable domain in full (rest from reference TRBV5-1 and TRBJ2-1): KAGVTQTPRYLIKTRGQQVTLSCSPISGHRSVSWYQQTPGQGLQFLFEYFSETQRNKGNFPGRFSGRQFSNSRSEMNVSTLELGDSALYLCASSPVGVSYNEQFFGPGTRLTVL.